The clone carrying this TCR beta chain was counted between two and nine times. Authors' methods: Amplification with reference gene primers provided the estimates of nucleated cell counts. Clones were sequenced by immunoSEQ multiplex PCR, and TCRdb holds only the in-frame ones, with some missing. For V, J and clone size, that table is used; D and trimming come from the DNA. Of 210,000 or so clones listed, around 80% are singletons. The data derive from a study of blood T cell repertoires in COVID-19. Study overall: PBMCs, B-cell-depleted T cells, or T cells were the source of the cDNA or gDNA that made up the material.

There are 15 residues in the CDR3. Losses at the gene ends were 2 bases for V and 2 bases for J; bases not matched to a gene: 1. Per the germline V gene, CDR1 is SNHLY and CDR2 is FYNNEI. Material for sequencing was peripheral blood. The gene calls are TRBV2 and TRBJ2-7; 12 bases align to TRBD2. The TCR comes from a woman of 80 years or more with active or convalescent COVID-19. The chain's CDR3 is CASSELAGGTYEQYF. CDR3 in DNA: TGTGCCAGCAGTGAACTAGCGGGGGGGACCTACGAGCAGTACTTC.